One and the same sample provided the 19 T cell receptor beta chains below, sequenced in a study of CD8 T cells in ankylosing spondylitis. TCRdb recomputed calls from the 5' RACE reads with MiXCR, one row per CDR3 protein. The top ten hold under 40% of the sample, which has a few hundred thousand distinct CDR3 sequences, 18% seen once. The sample consisted of blood, either unsorted or a sorted T cell fraction (not recorded which). Receptor source: a male donor with ankylosing spondylitis or in good health (not recorded which).

This clonotype was seen ten or more times. V is TRBV12-3 or TRBV12-4 and J is TRBJ2-1; 9 bases line up with TRBD2. J gave up 7 bases and V 1 base, and 11 bases lay outside the gene matches. The CDR3 covers 17 residues. CDR3 in amino acids: CASSLVQEAGGRNEQFF. Here the CDR3 DNA reads TGTGCCAGCAGTTTAGTTCAGGAAGCGGGAGGTAGGAATGAGCAGTTCTTC.

V is TRBV10-3 and J is TRBJ2-1, with D possibly TRBD1 on 5 matching bases. The germline gives CDR1 ENHRY, CDR2 SYGVKD. The CDR3 loop spans 14 amino acids. The germline V and J ends were trimmed by 7 bases and 6 bases, with 16 bases remaining between them. The CDR3 sequence is CAIKALEGANEQFF. CDR3 DNA: TGTGCCATCAAGGCCCTAGAAGGGGCCAATGAGCAGTTCTTC.

This clonotype was observed a handful of times. The rearrangement joins TRBV10-3 to TRBJ1-5; 8 nucleotides line up with TRBD1. The CDR3 contains 17 residues. The V segment lost 3 bases and the J segment 6 bases; nucleotides outside the gene matches: 13. Germline lookup yields CDR1 ENHRY and CDR2 SYGVKD. For the CDR3, the DNA is TGTGCCATCAGTGAAGGTCCGGGACAGGAGCATGGTCAGCCCCAGCATTTT. Translation gives CAISEGPGQEHGQPQHF.

In the case of this clonotype: The junction differs from germline at one of its ends, possibly a read error. The chain carries TRBV10-3 and TRBJ2-3; 10 nucleotides line up with TRBD2. Germline CDR1 ENHRY, CDR2 SYGVKD. This CDR3 has 17 amino acids. The CDR3 region is CAISDHLAGESRDTQYF. The CDR3 DNA reads TGTGCCATCAGTGATCATCTAGCGGGAGAAAGCAGAGATACGCAGTATTTT.

The table lists this clonotype with many counts. The rearrangement links TRBV12-3 or TRBV12-4 to TRBJ2-7; 7 bases fit TRBD2. After removal of 6 bases from V and 3 bases from J, the junction contained 11 bases not matched to a gene. The CDR3 is 15 residues long. The CDR3 loop reads CASSPDGGSIYEQYF. The CDR3 bases are TGTGCCAGCAGCCCGGATGGCGGGAGTATCTACGAGCAGTACTTC.

The chain carries TRBV5-1 and TRBJ2-1; D might be TRBD2 (6 bases). Germline V gene lookup returns CDR1 SGHRS and CDR2 YFSETQ. V shed 3 bases and J shed 6 bases, with 19 bases lying between them. This CDR3 spans 16 amino acids. The DNA for the CDR3 is TGCGCCAGCAGCTCGCCTTTTATAGCGGAGCCCAATGAGCAGTTCTTC. This sequence encodes CASSSPFIAEPNEQFF.

V usage is TRBV14 and J usage is TRBJ2-1; TRBD1 or TRBD2 may be the D gene (5 bases each). Looked up from germline, CDR1 is SGHDN and CDR2 is FVKESK. The CDR3 runs 16 residues. V was cut by 0 bases and J by 2 bases, with 11 bases left in between. CDR3 DNA sequence: TGTGCCAGCAGCCAAGAATGGGGGTACACCTACAATGAGCAGTTCTTC. Encoded protein: CASSQEWGYTYNEQFF.

V and J are TRBV12-3 or TRBV12-4 and TRBJ2-3; D gene uncertain. The V end lost 3 bases, the J end lost 3 bases, and 7 bases lay between the germline ends. The CDR3 sequence is 13 residues long. The chain's CDR3 is CASSFTETDTQYF. The CDR3 DNA follows: TGTGCCAGCAGTTTTACAGAAACAGATACGCAGTATTTT.

This clonotype was seen a handful of times. The chain is built from TRBV3-1 and TRBJ1-1, with D perhaps matching TRBD1 (5 bases). Deletions cut 2 bases from V and 1 base from J, with 20 bases between. CDR3 length equals 18 residues. Germline CDR1 LGHDT, CDR2 YNNKEL (reference sequence). CDR3 coding DNA: TGTGCCAGCAGCCAACAATGGGACCTCTTGGTCCGGAACACTGAAGCTTTCTTT. It codes for CASSQQWDLLVRNTEAFF.

This clonotype was detected only a few times. This chain links TRBV27 with TRBJ2-1, with 12 nucleotides matching TRBD2. J was trimmed by 4 bases and V by 5 bases; bases with no gene match: 6. CDR3 size: 16 residues. Germline assignment: CDR1 MNHEY and CDR2 SMNVEV (reference sequence). The CDR3 DNA reads TGTGCCAGCAGTCCATTGACTAGCGGGGGTTACAATGAGCAGTTCTTC. This codes for CASSPLTSGGYNEQFF.

The chain carries TRBV29-1 and TRBJ2-1; unclear D gene. CDR1 SQVTM and CDR2 ANQGSEA come from the germline V gene. V was cut by 3 bases and J by 8 bases, with 11 bases left in between. The CDR3 contains 12 residues. In nucleotides, the CDR3 is TGCAGCGTTGAGTCCAACTTCGATGAGCAGTTCTTC. It specifies CSVESNFDEQFF.

This clonotype was seen ten or more times. J is TRBJ2-7 and V is TRBV6-1; 13 bases match TRBD2. There are 15 residues in the CDR3. CDR1 is MNHNS, CDR2 SASEGT, per germline. Trimming removed 6 bases from V and 2 bases from J; junction bases left unmatched: 4. CDR3 sequence: CASRQLAGGAYEQYF. In nucleotides, the CDR3 is TGTGCCAGCAGACAACTAGCGGGAGGGGCCTACGAGCAGTACTTC.

The table lists this clonotype with many counts. V usage is TRBV29-1 and J usage is TRBJ2-7, with 9 bases aligning to TRBD2. CDR3 length: 18 residues. Germline CDR1 is SQVTM and CDR2 is ANQGSEA. V was pared by 6 bases and J by 0 bases, with 18 bases of the junction left unmatched. CDR3 sequence reads: CSVPGVREGRVVSYEQYF. CDR3 coding DNA: TGCAGCGTCCCCGGAGTGCGGGAGGGCCGGGTTGTCTCCTACGAGCAGTACTTC.

This clonotype was counted a few times. The chain recombines TRBV11-2 with TRBJ2-5, with 13 positions matching TRBD2. Germline CDR1 SGHAT, CDR2 FQNNGV. V shed 3 bases and J 5 bases; nucleotides not matched to a gene: 6. The CDR3 has 16 residues. The CDR3 coding sequence is TGTGCCAGCAGCTTGACCGGACTAGCGGGAGAGGAGACCCAGTACTTC. This encodes CASSLTGLAGEETQYF.

The chain couples TRBV12-3 or TRBV12-4 to TRBJ1-2; tentative D call: TRBD1 (6 bases). The V end lost 4 bases, the J end lost 5 bases, and 17 bases lay between the germline ends. The CDR3 contains 15 residues. This chain's CDR3 is CASSSEGEVGYGYTF. The DNA for the CDR3 is TGTGCCAGCAGTTCCGAGGGGGAGGTTGGATATGGCTACACCTTC.

The chain recombines TRBV13 with TRBJ2-1, with 7 bases fitting TRBD2. This CDR3 region has 16 residues. The germline CDR1 and CDR2 sequences are PRHDT and FYEKMQ (reference sequence). The V gene end was trimmed by 5 bases and the J gene end by 7 bases; junction bases not matched to a gene: 14. CDR3 nucleotide sequence: TGTGCCAGCAGCCTCACGACTAGCACCAAGGGGAATGAGCAGTTCTTC. Translated, it gives CASSLTTSTKGNEQFF.

The chain uses TRBV2 and TRBJ2-2, with D possibly matching TRBD2 (5 bases). This CDR3 comprises 17 residues. Germline lookup yields CDR1 SNHLY and CDR2 FYNNEI. V dropped 3 bases and J dropped 2 bases, with 16 bases sitting between them. DNA of the CDR3: TGTGCCAGCAGTGATCTGGCTAGCAGACGAAACACCGGGGAGCTGTTTTTT. Translation: CASSDLASRRNTGELFF. The complete variable domain, with remaining parts taken from reference TRBV2 and TRBJ2-2, reads EPEVTQTPSHQVTQMGQEVILRCVPISNHLYFYWYRQILGQKVEFLVSFYNNEISEKSEIFDDQFSVERPDGSNFTLKIRSTKLEDSAMYFCASSDLASRRNTGELFFGEGSRLTVL.

V gene TRBV12-5 combines with J gene TRBJ2-5; 8 bases line up with TRBD2. The germline CDR1 and CDR2 sequences are LGHNT and FRNRAP. This CDR3 spans 13 amino acids. V was pared by 4 bases and J by 8 bases, with 6 bases of the junction left unmatched. The CDR3 sequence: CASGWGGLDTQYF. The CDR3 DNA is TGTGCTAGTGGTTGGGGGGGACTAGACACCCAGTACTTC.

In its sample, this clonotype was seen a few times. CDR3 nucleotide sequence: TGTGCCAGCAGCATCTTAGGGACAGAAGAGACCCAGTACTTC. Its protein product is CASSILGTEETQYF. The rearrangement joins TRBV7-2 to TRBJ2-5, with 7 bases aligning to TRBD1. The germline gives CDR1 SGHTA, CDR2 FQGNSA. Trimming at V came to 5 bases and at J to 3 bases, leaving 6 bases not matched to a gene. The CDR3 is made up of 14 amino acids.